A single sample gave rise to the 31 T cell receptor beta chains below, sequenced in a study of blood T cell repertoires in COVID-19. This table comes from immunoSEQ multiplex PCR, and its TCRdb copy is limited to in-frame clones, with some not included. The sample records about 250,000 clones, over 80% being singletons. The specimen sequenced was peripheral blood. Receptors were obtained from a woman aged 40-49 years who had recovered from COVID-19.

This clone was observed a handful of times. The chain links TRBV9 to TRBJ1-1; D is ambiguous. Germline-derived CDR1 and CDR2 are SGDLS and YYNGEE. There are 15 residues in the CDR3. V was trimmed by 0 bases and J by 0 bases, leaving 9 bases between them. The CDR3 DNA is TGTGCCAGCAGCGTAGATCCGCGCGTGAACACTGAAGCTTTCTTT. It yields the protein CASSVDPRVNTEAFF.

CDR3 sequence: CASSSYGRGGAETQYF. The CDR3 DNA follows: TGTGCCAGCAGCTCCTACGGGCGGGGGGGTGCAGAGACCCAGTACTTC. The chain combines TRBV7-9 with TRBJ2-5; TRBD2 matches at 9 bases. With V trimmed by 4 bases and J by 4 bases, 10 bases remained unmatched. The CDR3 has 16 residues. CDR1 and CDR2 from the germline V gene are SEHNR and FQNEAQ (reference sequence).

This sequence joins TRBV2 and TRBJ2-5; 7 bases are shared with TRBD2. Germline trimming cut 0 bases from V and 5 bases from J; bases unmatched to any gene: 6. The CDR3 consists of 15 residues. The germline CDR1 and CDR2 sequences are SNHLY and FYNNEI. This CDR3 reads CASSEATRGEETQYF. The CDR3 DNA is TGTGCCAGCAGTGAAGCAACCCGGGGGGAGGAGACCCAGTACTTC.

This clone has only a few counts. The chain couples TRBV14 to TRBJ2-5; 7 nucleotides match TRBD1. The germline V gene encodes CDR1 SGHDN and CDR2 FVKESK. The CDR3 has 14 amino acids. The V segment lost 3 bases and the J segment 0 bases; nucleotides outside the gene matches: 1. DNA of the CDR3: TGTGCCAGCAGCCAGGACAGGTACCAAGAGACCCAGTACTTC. The encoded protein is CASSQDRYQETQYF.

V usage is TRBV24-1 and J usage is TRBJ2-1; 11 bases align to TRBD2. V was clipped by 6 bases and J by 8 bases; unmatched bases: 8. The germline gives CDR1 KGHDR, CDR2 SFDVKD. This CDR3 spans 15 amino acids. The CDR3 region has the DNA TGTGCCACCAGTCTTAGCGGGGGGGCCAGGGATGAGCAGTTCTTC. Translated, it gives CATSLSGGARDEQFF.

The rearrangement joins TRBV5-1 to TRBJ2-2, with 9 bases fitting TRBD1. The V gene's germline CDR1 is SGHRS and CDR2 YFSETQ. The CDR3 spans 14 residues. Trimming removed 4 bases from V and 5 bases from J; junction bases left unmatched: 3. Written as DNA, the CDR3 is TGCGCCAGCAGCGGGACAGGGCAAACCGGGGAGCTGTTTTTT. Translation: CASSGTGQTGELFF.

The chain employs TRBV11-1 and TRBJ1-1; TRBD1 is a possible D gene (5 bases). This CDR3 has 12 amino acids. Trimming left V 4 bases short and J 6 bases short, with 9 bases between. Germline V lookup: CDR1 SGHAT, CDR2 FQDESV (reference sequence). CDR3 bases: TGTGCCAGCAGCTCACAAGGGGCTGAAGCTTTCTTT. Translating gives CASSSQGAEAFF.

The chain uses TRBV6-6 and TRBJ1-1, with 9 bases lining up with TRBD1. Germline V gene data show CDR1 as MNHNY and CDR2 as SVGAGI (reference sequence). The junction had 7 bases not matched to a gene; V was cut back by 0 bases and J by 8 bases. This CDR3 comprises 15 residues. As DNA, the CDR3 is TGTGCCAGCAGTTACTCGGGCACAGGGGGCGAAGAAGCTTTCTTT. As protein: CASSYSGTGGEEAFF.

This chain connects TRBV12-3 or TRBV12-4 to TRBJ1-2; no clear D. The CDR3 is 13 residues long. V lost 6 bases and J lost 0, with 8 bases in between. The CDR3 loop reads CASRVAANYGYTF. The CDR3 bases are TGTGCCAGCAGGGTGGCAGCTAACTATGGCTACACCTTC.

The chain couples TRBV28 to TRBJ1-2, with D perhaps TRBD1 (6 bases). Germline V gene lookup returns CDR1 MDHEN and CDR2 SYDVKM. The CDR3 has 15 amino acids. V was clipped by 7 bases and J by 6 bases, with 21 bases between them. CDR3 DNA sequence: TGTGCCAGCACCGTCCCCATGGGGGGGGCGAATGGCTACACCTTC. It translates to CASTVPMGGANGYTF.

The genes are TRBV7-2 and TRBJ1-2, with TRBD1 identical over 8 bases. This CDR3 is built from 17 residues. V was clipped by 0 bases and J by 6 bases; unmatched bases: 12. Germline lookup yields CDR1 SGHTA and CDR2 FQGNSA. The CDR3 DNA sequence: TGTGCCAGCAGCTTAGCGATGGCAGGGGGCGGTTTGGATGGCTACACCTTC. It yields the protein CASSLAMAGGGLDGYTF.

This chain connects TRBV9 to TRBJ1-4; D is perhaps TRBD1 (5 bases). Germline V lookup: CDR1 SGDLS, CDR2 YYNGEE. The CDR3 loop spans 14 amino acids. V shed 4 bases and J shed 6 bases, with 13 bases lying between them. This chain's CDR3 is CASSLRGGDEKLFF. As DNA, the CDR3 is TGTGCCAGCAGCCTCCGAGGAGGGGATGAAAAACTGTTTTTT.

The gene calls are TRBV28 and TRBJ2-1, with 15 bases lining up with TRBD2. The CDR3 has 20 residues. The V gene end was trimmed by 9 bases and the J gene end by 8 bases; junction bases not matched to a gene: 23. CDR1 is MDHEN and CDR2 is SYDVKM in the germline V gene. The CDR3: CASIIGGLAGGLTVPDEQFF. CDR3 sequence (DNA): TGTGCCAGTATAATTGGGGGACTAGCGGGGGGACTAACCGTTCCTGATGAGCAGTTCTTC.

The rearrangement links TRBV19 to TRBJ1-6, with D hard to call. This CDR3 contains 16 residues. Trimming took off 0 bases at V and 10 bases at J, with 16 bases between the two ends. The germline CDR1 and CDR2 sequences are LNHDA and SQIVND (reference sequence). This CDR3 is CASSIDNGASGSPLHF. CDR3 in DNA: TGTGCCAGTAGTATAGATAACGGTGCCTCGGGATCACCCCTCCACTTT.

The rearrangement joins TRBV4-2 to TRBJ2-7; 7 bases are a match to TRBD2. Germline V gene sequence: CDR1 LGHNA, CDR2 YNFKEQ. CDR3 size: 16 residues. J gave up 2 bases and V 1 base, and 8 bases lay outside the gene matches. The CDR3 region has the DNA TGTGCCAGCAGCCAAGGGGGAGTAGCGGGTACCTACGAGCAGTACTTC. This gives the protein CASSQGGVAGTYEQYF.

The chain combines TRBV4-1 with TRBJ2-2; 10 positions match TRBD2. The CDR3 length is 16 residues. V shed 1 base, J shed 5 bases, and the junction held 4 bases outside the gene matches. Germline values: CDR1 MGHRA, CDR2 YSYEKL. CDR3 in amino acids: CASSQGPTSGTGELFF. The CDR3 DNA sequence: TGCGCCAGCAGCCAAGGACCGACTAGCGGGACCGGGGAGCTGTTTTTT.

This chain uses TRBV30 with TRBJ1-2; maybe TRBD1 (6 bases). The germline V gene encodes CDR1 GTSNPN and CDR2 SVGIG (reference sequence). CDR3 size: 12 residues. V dropped 0 bases and J dropped 7 bases, with 9 bases sitting between them. CDR3 nucleotides: TGTGCCTGGAGTGTAGGCAGGGGTGGCTACACCTTC. It encodes CAWSVGRGGYTF.

The chain joins TRBV11-2 to TRBJ1-1; D is perhaps TRBD1 (5 bases). The CDR3 is made up of 15 amino acids. Germline CDR1 SGHAT, CDR2 FQNNGV. The germline V and J ends were trimmed by 4 bases and 1 base, with 13 bases remaining between them. The CDR3 sequence is CASSSIRQPNTEAFF. CDR3 DNA sequence: TGTGCCAGCAGCTCAATCAGACAGCCGAACACTGAAGCTTTCTTT. Full variable domain (outside the CDR3, taken from reference TRBV11-2 and TRBJ1-1): EAGVAQSPRYKIIEKRQSVAFWCNPISGHATLYWYQQILGQGPKLLIQFQNNGVVDDSQLPKDRFSAERLKGVDSTLKIQPAKLEDSAVYLCASSSIRQPNTEAFFGQGTRLTVV.

A single count supports this clone. The genes are TRBV9 and TRBJ2-7; D perhaps matches TRBD1 (6 bases). V lost 0 bases and J 9 bases, leaving 13 bases between the germline ends. CDR1 and CDR2 from the germline V gene are SGDLS and YYNGEE. This CDR3 comprises 13 residues. CDR3 sequence: CASSVDFGQSQYF. CDR3 nucleotide sequence: TGTGCCAGCAGCGTAGATTTTGGACAGTCGCAGTACTTC.

The rearrangement uses TRBV18 and TRBJ1-2; D is perhaps TRBD1 (5 bases). The CDR3 spans 13 residues. Germline CDR1 reads KGHSH; CDR2 reads LQKENI. Trimming took 4 bases from V and 3 from J, leaving 9 bases between them. As DNA, the CDR3 is TGTGCCAGCTCACAGGGGCCTCACTATGGCTACACCTTC. It is translated as CASSQGPHYGYTF.

The gene calls are TRBV3-1 (or the pseudogene TRBV3-2) and TRBJ1-1; 9 nucleotides line up with TRBD1. CDR3 length: 16 amino acids. Germline V gene lookup returns CDR1 LGHDT and CDR2 YNNKEL (reference sequence). The V and J ends lost 2 bases and 1 base, in that order; junction bases with no gene match: 5. The CDR3 DNA follows: TGTGCCAGCAGCCAACAAACAGGGGGCCGGAACACTGAAGCTTTCTTT. It codes for CASSQQTGGRNTEAFF.

The chain is built from TRBV28 and TRBJ2-5; weak D call: TRBD1 (6 bases). V lost 5 bases to trimming and J lost 4 bases, with 17 bases between them. The CDR3 length is 15 residues. Per the germline V gene, CDR1 is MDHEN and CDR2 is SYDVKM. For the CDR3, the DNA is TGTGCCAGCAGTATCACTCGGACAGTTCGAGAGACCCAGTACTTC. The encoded protein is CASSITRTVRETQYF. The whole variable domain, filled in from reference TRBV28 and TRBJ2-5, reads DVKVTQSSRYLVKRTGEKVFLECVQDMDHENMFWYRQDPGLGLRLIYFSYDVKMKEKGDIPEGYSVSREKKERFSLILESASTNQTSMYLCASSITRTVRETQYFGPGTRLLVL.

V and J are TRBV29-1 and TRBJ2-3; 9 nucleotides match TRBD2. The CDR3 runs 14 residues. CDR1 and CDR2 from the germline V gene are SQVTM and ANQGSEA. The V segment lost 6 bases and the J segment 1 base; nucleotides outside the gene matches: 5. The CDR3 reads CSVGAGGRTDTQYF. The CDR3 DNA is TGCAGCGTGGGGGCGGGGGGGCGCACAGATACGCAGTATTTT.

As for this clone: The sample contains more than one DNA sequence encoding this CDR3. The CDR3 loop is CASSLRGTEAFF. The CDR3 DNA reads as TGTGCCAGCAGCTTACGCGGCACTGAAGCTTTCTTT. V gene TRBV7-9 combines with J gene TRBJ1-1; unclear D gene. Germline lookup yields CDR1 SEHNR and CDR2 FQNEAQ (reference sequence). The CDR3 is 12 amino acids. The germline V and J ends were trimmed by 2 bases and 4 bases, with 5 bases remaining between them.

The CDR3 DNA is TGTGCCAGCAGTCTCCTACCCCTCACCGGGGAGCTGTTTTTT. Its protein is CASSLLPLTGELFF. The V and J genes are TRBV6-5 and TRBJ2-2; D is unresolved. The ends were cut back, 5 bases at V and 4 bases at J, with 11 bases in the middle. The CDR3 length is 14 residues. Germline V CDR1 and CDR2: MNHEY, SVGAGI.

V is TRBV18 and J is TRBJ2-3; 9 bases are shared with TRBD2. V trimming: 3 bases; J trimming: 6 bases; junction bases outside the gene matches: 7. CDR3 size: 15 residues. Germline CDR1 KGHSH, CDR2 LQKENI. CDR3 coding DNA: TGTGCCAGCTCACCGTTGCGGGGGGGCGGTGATACGCAGTATTTT. Translation gives CASSPLRGGGDTQYF.

This clone has a single count. The chain has TRBV4-2 and TRBJ2-3; D remains ambiguous. The V gene lost 1 base and the J gene lost 5 bases, with 13 bases spanning the gap. The CDR3 is made up of 15 amino acids. From germline, CDR1 is LGHNA and CDR2 YNFKEQ. DNA for the CDR3: TGTGCCAGCAGCCAAGTTTTAGCTTCGGGAGATACGCAGTATTTT. The encoded protein is CASSQVLASGDTQYF.

V usage is TRBV5-1 and J usage is TRBJ1-4, with D possibly matching TRBD1 (6 bases). V dropped 4 bases and J dropped 7 bases, with 14 bases sitting between them. CDR3 size: 14 residues. From germline, CDR1 is SGHRS and CDR2 YFSETQ. The CDR3 loop is CASSLRGGGEKLFF. The CDR3 bases are TGCGCCAGCAGCCTGAGGGGGGGAGGTGAAAAACTGTTTTTT.

The chain combines TRBV10-3 with TRBJ1-5; TRBD1 matches at 8 bases. CDR3 length: 13 residues. Trimming cost V 7 bases and J 6 bases; bases outside gene matches: 5. The germline CDR1 and CDR2 sequences are ENHRY and SYGVKD. This CDR3 is CAINAGGGQPQHF. CDR3 nucleotide sequence: TGTGCCATCAATGCAGGGGGCGGTCAGCCCCAGCATTTT.

This clone was counted a single time. The V call is TRBV11-2, the J call TRBJ1-4; D is unresolved. The CDR3 runs to 15 residues. Germline V lookup: CDR1 SGHAT, CDR2 FQNNGV. V was shortened by 1 base and J by 12 bases, with 18 bases between the two germline ends. Written as DNA, the CDR3 is TGTGCCAGCAGCTTAGTGGGGAGAGCACCCGACCAACTGTTTTTT. It translates to CASSLVGRAPDQLFF.

This clone was counted ten times or more. This CDR3 is CASSLVADTQYF. DNA of the CDR3: TGTGCCAGCAGCTTAGTAGCAGATACGCAGTATTTT. This sequence joins TRBV7-2 and TRBJ2-3; D call uncertain. The CDR3 extends over 12 amino acids. V was shortened by 1 base and J by 4 bases, with 3 bases between the two germline ends. Germline V gives CDR1 SGHTA, CDR2 FQGNSA.